This T cell receptor (beta chain) was profiled in a study of blood T cell repertoires in COVID-19. About the research overall: There were acute and convalescent COVID-19 samples, and they came from the United States, Italy and Spain. PBMCs, B-cell-depleted T cells, or T cells were the source of the cDNA or gDNA that made up the material.

This clone has a single count. This CDR3 is built from 12 residues. Trimming took off 11 bases at V and 3 bases at J, with 13 bases between the two ends. Per germline, CDR1 ENHRY and CDR2 SYGVKD. In the source study's methods: Estimated nucleated cell counts came from reference gene primer amplification. Some clones are missing from TCRdb's copy, which holds only in-frame ones; the method was immunoSEQ multiplex PCR. V and J calls and clone size are those listed in that table; D and trimming were worked out from the DNA. The sample has a few hundred thousand clones, around nine tenths seen once. What was sequenced was peripheral blood. The chain employs TRBV10-3 and TRBJ1-1; D not resolved. This receptor was taken from a woman aged 70-85 years with active or convalescent COVID-19. The DNA for the CDR3 is TGTGCCGGGAGGTCGACGGACACTGAAGCTTTCTTT. This codes for CAGRSTDTEAFF.